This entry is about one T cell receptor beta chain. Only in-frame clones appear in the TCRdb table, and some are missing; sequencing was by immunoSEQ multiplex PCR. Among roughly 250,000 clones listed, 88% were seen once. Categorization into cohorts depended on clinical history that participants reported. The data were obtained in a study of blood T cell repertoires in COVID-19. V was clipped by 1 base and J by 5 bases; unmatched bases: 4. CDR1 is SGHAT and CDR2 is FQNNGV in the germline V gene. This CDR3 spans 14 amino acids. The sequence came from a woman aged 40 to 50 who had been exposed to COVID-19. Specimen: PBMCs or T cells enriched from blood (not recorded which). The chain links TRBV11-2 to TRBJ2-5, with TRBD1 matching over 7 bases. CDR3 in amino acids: CASSLARGLETQYF. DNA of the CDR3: TGTGCCAGCAGCTTAGCGAGGGGGCTTGAGACCCAGTACTTC.